This T cell receptor beta chain stems from a study of blood T cell repertoires in COVID-19. Study summary: The United States, Italy and Spain supplied acute and convalescent COVID-19 samples. PBMCs, B-cell-depleted T cells, or T cells provided the cDNA or gDNA that made up the material.

Participants reported their clinical history, and cohort assignment relied on those reports. Germline values: CDR1 ENHRY, CDR2 SYGVKD. The CDR3 sequence is 16 residues long. V was pared by 6 bases and J by 6 bases, with 12 bases of the junction left unmatched. Methods used by the authors: How many nucleated cells were present was estimated from reference gene primer amplification. TCRdb's copy holds only in-frame clones and misses some; the assay was immunoSEQ multiplex PCR. V, J and clone size are those of that table, while D and trimming were read from the DNA. Here the sample spans 140,000 or so clones, approximately 83% being singletons.

The receptor's source is a man aged 50 to 60 who had recovered from COVID-19. Specimen: PBMCs or T cells enriched from blood (not recorded which). The chain is built from TRBV10-3 and TRBJ2-2, with TRBD1 identical over 8 bases. The CDR3 spells CAIRRTGTPGAGELFF. CDR3 DNA: TGTGCCATCAGAAGGACAGGGACACCGGGAGCCGGGGAGCTGTTTTTT.